This paragraph covers one T cell receptor (beta chain) sequence. Its antigen remains unidentified. The input lacks base qualities; no much larger clone sits a single base away. This sample was taken from a study of blood T cell repertoires in COVID-19 (dated by TCRdb to 2020 to 2021). In the study overall: Samples from collaborators originated in the United States, Italy and Spain and spanned both the acute and convalescent phases of COVID-19. The prospective study material was composed of cDNA or gDNA derived from T cells, B-cell-depleted T cells, or PBMCs. The dataset comprised deeply sampled blood TCRbeta repertoires from subjects exposed to, actively infected with, or recovered from COVID-19. The repertoires were released in a freely available public database intended as a resource for research on the immune response to SARS-CoV-2. Samples were obtained from the ongoing ImmuneRACE study (first 160 participants) and from approximately 1,200 subjects provided by 6 global collaborators. Nearly every sample came with metadata listing a de-identified subject ID, COVID-19 status, age in years and sex. Where available, HLA class I and class II types were obtained from metadata supplied by the sample provider rather than from assay-based typing.

At one collaborating source in Seattle, patients were enrolled during active infection and were followed longitudinally through the course of disease. Each collaborating institution followed its own protocols to collect whole blood in K2EDTA tubes. For TCRbeta analysis, collaborators shipped samples in one of three forms: frozen whole blood, isolated PBMCs, or DNA extracted from either of those sample types. Via the germline V gene, CDR1 is SGHAT and CDR2 FQNNGV. V is clipped by 1 base and J by 6 bases, and the sequence between their germline boundaries is 4 bases long. The CDR3 starts with the cysteine, ends with the phenylalanine, and has 11 residues. CDR3 DNA is the only sequence kept; it has 33 bases, read in frame from the first base. TCRbeta CDR3 regions were amplified from genomic DNA using the immunoSEQ Assay, a bias-controlled multiplex PCR. The paper's data handling went like this. The number of nucleated cells in each sample was estimated from the amplification of reference gene primers within the assay. Sequence reads were collapsed and filtered to measure the absolute abundance of every unique TCRbeta CDR3 rearrangement. For each sample, productive Simpson clonality was calculated by taking the square root of Simpson's diversity index across productive rearrangements. Not all clones reach the TCRdb copy of this immuneACCESS table, which keeps in-frame sequences only. Checked studies attribute under half of the gap to unresolved V genes and leave the rest unexplained. The D gene and trimming were derived from the DNA, and the V and J assignments and clone size from that table. Within this sample are about 370,000 clones, with about 90% of them counted one time only. Of the sample, more than 9% is held by the ten largest clones.

On the study overall, not on this receptor specifically: The amount of clinical and demographic metadata varied by source and participant and was provided uncurated.

The chain uses TRBV11-2 and TRBJ2-7; no D gene is confidently identified. This sequence was found in a woman aged 25 to 45 with COVID-19, enrolled during active disease. The sample consisted of peripheral blood. This receptor has the CDR3 CASSLGVEQYF. The DNA is TGTGCCAGCAGCTTAGGAGTCGAGCAGTACTTC.